This entry lists 6 T cell receptor beta chains sequenced from one sample in a study of blood T cell repertoires in COVID-19 (dated by TCRdb to between 2020 and 2021). The library was obtained by the immunoSEQ multiplex PCR assay. In its TCRdb copy, this immuneACCESS table keeps in-frame sequences only and misses some clones. Where compared with another copy, unresolved V genes explain less than half of these, and the others have no known cause. This sample comprises 490,000 or so clones, approximately 86% of them detected only once. The ten largest make up approximately 8% of the sample. What was sequenced was PBMCs or T cells enriched from blood (not recorded which). Source of these receptors: a woman aged 60 to 75 who had recovered from COVID-19.

The chain uses TRBV3-1 (or the pseudogene TRBV3-2) and TRBJ2-1, with 10 bases aligning to TRBD2. The germline gives CDR1 LGHDT, CDR2 YNNKEL (reference sequence). V trimming: 2 bases; J trimming: 3 bases; junction bases outside the gene matches: 4. This CDR3 has 16 residues. The CDR3 DNA reads TGTGCCAGCAGCCAATGGCCTAGCGGGGGCTACAATGAGCAGTTCTTC. Translated: CASSQWPSGGYNEQFF.

The gene calls are TRBV28 and TRBJ2-4; 7 bases agree with TRBD2. This CDR3 comprises 16 residues. The germline gives CDR1 MDHEN, CDR2 SYDVKM. Losses at the gene ends were 3 bases for V and 1 base for J; bases not matched to a gene: 6. As DNA, the CDR3 is TGTGCCAGCAGTTTGGTTGGGGAGGGGGCCAAAAACATTCAGTACTTC. Amino acid sequence: CASSLVGEGAKNIQYF.

The sample holds one count of this clone. The chain carries TRBV27 and TRBJ2-7; TRBD2 might be the D (5 bases). The germline V gene encodes CDR1 MNHEY and CDR2 SMNVEV (reference sequence). The V gene lost 11 bases and the J gene lost 0 bases, with 26 bases spanning the gap. The CDR3 runs 17 residues. The CDR3 region is CARQDSPRAAPSYEQYV. Written as DNA, the CDR3 is TGTGCCCGCCAAGACTCTCCGAGGGCAGCTCCCTCCTACGAGCAGTACGTC.

V gene TRBV30 combines with J gene TRBJ1-1; D ambiguous. CDR1 GTSNPN and CDR2 SVGIG come from the germline V gene (reference sequence). V gave up 5 bases and J gave up 1 base, with 8 bases separating them. The CDR3 runs 12 residues. The CDR3 region is CAWGPGNTEAFF. The CDR3 DNA is TGTGCCTGGGGCCCAGGGAACACTGAAGCTTTCTTT.

The CDR3 DNA reads as TGTGCCAGCAGCTTAACAGGGCCGTACGAGCAGTACTTC. This encodes CASSLTGPYEQYF. The V and J genes are TRBV11-2 and TRBJ2-7; D is possibly TRBD1 (6 bases). The CDR3 runs 13 residues. The V end lost 2 bases, the J end lost 4 bases, and 9 bases lay between the germline ends. Germline V CDR1 and CDR2: SGHAT, FQNNGV.

The rearrangement joins TRBV10-2 to TRBJ1-1, with D possibly matching TRBD1 (5 bases). With 11 bases removed from V and 0 bases from J, the gap between germline ends came to 13 bases. This CDR3 is 13 amino acids long. Per germline, CDR1 WSHSY and CDR2 SAAADI. The CDR3 region is CAGAGNMNTEAFF. CDR3 bases: TGCGCCGGTGCAGGGAACATGAACACTGAAGCTTTCTTT.